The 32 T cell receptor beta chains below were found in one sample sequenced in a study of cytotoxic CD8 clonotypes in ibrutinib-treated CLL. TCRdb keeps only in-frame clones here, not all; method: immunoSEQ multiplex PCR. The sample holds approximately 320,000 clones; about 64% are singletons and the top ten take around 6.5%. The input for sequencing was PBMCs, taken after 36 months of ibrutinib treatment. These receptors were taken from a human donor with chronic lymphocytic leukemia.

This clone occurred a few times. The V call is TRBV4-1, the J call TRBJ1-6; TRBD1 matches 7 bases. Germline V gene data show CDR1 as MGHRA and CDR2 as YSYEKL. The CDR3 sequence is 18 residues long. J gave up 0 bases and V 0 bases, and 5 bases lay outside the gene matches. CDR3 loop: CASSQDMGQSSYNSPLHF. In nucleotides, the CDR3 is TGCGCCAGCAGCCAAGACATGGGACAGAGCTCCTATAATTCACCCCTCCACTTT.

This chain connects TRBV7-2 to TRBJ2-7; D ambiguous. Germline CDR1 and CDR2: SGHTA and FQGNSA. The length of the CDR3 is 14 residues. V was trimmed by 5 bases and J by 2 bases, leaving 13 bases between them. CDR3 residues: CASSPRPITYEQYF. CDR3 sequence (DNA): TGTGCCAGCAGCCCTCGCCCCATTACCTACGAGCAGTACTTC. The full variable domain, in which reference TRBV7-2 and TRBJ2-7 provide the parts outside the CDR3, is GAGVSQSPSNKVTEKGKDVELRCDPISGHTALYWYRQSLGQGLEFLIYFQGNSAPDKSGLPSDRFSAERTGGSVSTLTIQRTQQEDSAVYLCASSPRPITYEQYFGPGTRLTVT.

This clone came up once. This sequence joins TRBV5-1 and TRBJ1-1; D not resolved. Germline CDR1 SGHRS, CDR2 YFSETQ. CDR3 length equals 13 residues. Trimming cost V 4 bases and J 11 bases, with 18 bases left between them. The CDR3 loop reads CASSRSKARSAFF. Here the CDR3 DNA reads TGCGCCAGCAGCCGTAGCAAGGCCAGGAGTGCTTTCTTT.

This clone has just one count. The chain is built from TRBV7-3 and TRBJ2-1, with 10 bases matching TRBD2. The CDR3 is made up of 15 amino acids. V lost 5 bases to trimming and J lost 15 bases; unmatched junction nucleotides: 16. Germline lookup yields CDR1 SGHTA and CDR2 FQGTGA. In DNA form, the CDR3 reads TGTGCCAGCAGCCAAAATCGGGGTAGCGGGAGGATTCCGTTCTTC. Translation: CASSQNRGSGRIPFF.

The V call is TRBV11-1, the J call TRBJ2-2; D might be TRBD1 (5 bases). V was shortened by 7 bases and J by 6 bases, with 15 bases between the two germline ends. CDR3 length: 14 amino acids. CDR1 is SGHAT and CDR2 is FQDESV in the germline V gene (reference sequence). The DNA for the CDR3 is TGTGCCAGCACCCAAGGGGCGATATCCGGGGAGCTGTTTTTT. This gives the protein CASTQGAISGELFF.

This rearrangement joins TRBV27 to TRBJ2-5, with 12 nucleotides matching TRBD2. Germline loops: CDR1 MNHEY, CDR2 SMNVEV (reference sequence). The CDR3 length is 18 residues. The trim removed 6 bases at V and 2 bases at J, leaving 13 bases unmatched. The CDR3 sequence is CASSRSLAGGLRQETQYF. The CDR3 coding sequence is TGTGCCAGCAGCCGTAGTCTAGCGGGGGGGCTTCGGCAAGAGACCCAGTACTTC.

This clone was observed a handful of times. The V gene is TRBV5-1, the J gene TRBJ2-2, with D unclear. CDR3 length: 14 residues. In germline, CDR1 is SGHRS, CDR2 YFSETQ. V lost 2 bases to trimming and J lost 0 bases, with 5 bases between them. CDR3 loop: CASSFEANTGELFF. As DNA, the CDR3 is TGCGCCAGCAGCTTCGAAGCGAACACCGGGGAGCTGTTTTTT.

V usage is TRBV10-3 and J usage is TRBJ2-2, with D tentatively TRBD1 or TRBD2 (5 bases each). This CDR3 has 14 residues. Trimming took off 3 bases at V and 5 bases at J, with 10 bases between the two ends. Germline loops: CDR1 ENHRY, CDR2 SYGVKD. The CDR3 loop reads CAISDRDGTGELFF. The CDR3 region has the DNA TGTGCCATCAGTGACAGGGACGGGACCGGGGAGCTGTTTTTT.

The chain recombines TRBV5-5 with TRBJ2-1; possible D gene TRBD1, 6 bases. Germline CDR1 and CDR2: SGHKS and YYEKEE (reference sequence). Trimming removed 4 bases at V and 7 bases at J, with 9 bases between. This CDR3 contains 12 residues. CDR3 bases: TGTGCCAGCAGCCCAACAGGGAATGAGCAGTTCTTC. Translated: CASSPTGNEQFF.

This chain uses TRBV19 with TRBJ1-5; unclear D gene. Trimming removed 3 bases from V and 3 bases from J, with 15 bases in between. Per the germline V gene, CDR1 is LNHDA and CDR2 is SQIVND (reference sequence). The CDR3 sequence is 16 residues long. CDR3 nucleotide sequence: TGTGCCAGTAGTATGATCGGGTTGGAAGACAATCAGCCCCAGCATTTT. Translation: CASSMIGLEDNQPQHF.

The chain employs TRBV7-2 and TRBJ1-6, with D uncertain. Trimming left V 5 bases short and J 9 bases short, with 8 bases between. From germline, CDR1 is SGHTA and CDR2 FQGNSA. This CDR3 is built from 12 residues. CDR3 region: CASSHSSSPLHF. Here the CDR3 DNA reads TGTGCCAGCAGCCACAGCTCTTCACCCCTCCACTTT.

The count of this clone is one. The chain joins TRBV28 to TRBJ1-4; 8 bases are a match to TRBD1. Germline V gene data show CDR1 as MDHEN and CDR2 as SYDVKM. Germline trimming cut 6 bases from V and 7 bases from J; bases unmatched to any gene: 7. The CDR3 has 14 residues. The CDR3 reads CASREDRGREKLFF. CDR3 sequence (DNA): TGTGCCAGCAGAGAAGACAGGGGTCGTGAAAAACTGTTTTTT.

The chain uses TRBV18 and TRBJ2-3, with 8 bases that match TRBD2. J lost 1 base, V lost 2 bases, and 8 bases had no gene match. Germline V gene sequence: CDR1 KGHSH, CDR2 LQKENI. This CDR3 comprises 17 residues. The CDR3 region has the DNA TGTGCCAGCTCACCAATAATGAGCGGGAGACGCACAGATACGCAGTATTTT. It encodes CASSPIMSGRRTDTQYF.

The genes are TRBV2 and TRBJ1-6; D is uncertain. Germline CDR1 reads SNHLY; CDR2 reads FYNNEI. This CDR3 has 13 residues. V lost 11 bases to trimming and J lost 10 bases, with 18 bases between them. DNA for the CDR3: TGTGCCGGTTCCGGACCGGGAGGCTCACCCCTCCACTTT. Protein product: CAGSGPGGSPLHF.

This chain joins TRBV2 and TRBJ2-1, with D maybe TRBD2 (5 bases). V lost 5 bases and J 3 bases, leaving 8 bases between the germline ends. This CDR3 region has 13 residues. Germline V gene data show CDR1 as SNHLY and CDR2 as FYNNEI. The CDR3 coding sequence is TGTGCCAGCAGTCCTAGCAGCTACAATGAGCAGTTCTTC. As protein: CASSPSSYNEQFF.

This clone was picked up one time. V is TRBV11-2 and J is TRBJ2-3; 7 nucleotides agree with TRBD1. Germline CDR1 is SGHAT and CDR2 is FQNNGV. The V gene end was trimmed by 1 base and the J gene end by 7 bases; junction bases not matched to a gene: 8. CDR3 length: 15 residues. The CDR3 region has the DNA TGTGCCAGCAGCTTAGGGGACAGACAAACTCATACGCAGTATTTT. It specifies CASSLGDRQTHTQYF.

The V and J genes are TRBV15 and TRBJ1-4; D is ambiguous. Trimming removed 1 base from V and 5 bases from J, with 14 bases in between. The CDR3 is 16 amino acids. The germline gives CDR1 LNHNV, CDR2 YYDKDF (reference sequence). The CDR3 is CATSRVPALMNEKLFF. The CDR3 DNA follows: TGTGCCACCAGCAGAGTCCCGGCTTTAATGAATGAAAAACTGTTTTTT.

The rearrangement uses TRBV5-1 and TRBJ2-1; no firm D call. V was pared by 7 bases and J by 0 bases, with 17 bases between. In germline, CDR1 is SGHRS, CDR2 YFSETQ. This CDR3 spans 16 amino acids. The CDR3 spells CASARPTLSSYNEQFF. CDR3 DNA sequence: TGCGCCAGCGCGAGACCCACCCTAAGCTCCTACAATGAGCAGTTCTTC.

The CDR3 is CASSETVNTEAFF. DNA for the CDR3: TGTGCCAGCAGCGAAACAGTGAACACTGAAGCTTTCTTT. The chain is built from TRBV7-3 and TRBJ1-1; D is unclear. Per the germline V gene, CDR1 is SGHTA and CDR2 is FQGTGA. The CDR3 is made up of 13 amino acids. Trimming removed 5 bases from V and 0 bases from J, with 7 bases in between.

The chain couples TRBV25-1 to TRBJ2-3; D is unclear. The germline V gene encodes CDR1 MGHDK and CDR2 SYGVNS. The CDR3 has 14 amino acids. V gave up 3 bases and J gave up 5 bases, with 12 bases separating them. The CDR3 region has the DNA TGTGCCAGCAGTGACTCAGGCGCCCAAGATACGCAGTATTTT. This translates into CASSDSGAQDTQYF. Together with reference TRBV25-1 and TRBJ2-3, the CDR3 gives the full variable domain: EADIYQTPRYLVIGTGKKITLECSQTMGHDKMYWYQQDPGMELHLIHYSYGVNSTEKGDLSSESTVSRIRTEHFPLTLESARPSHTSQYLCASSDSGAQDTQYFGPGTRLTVL.

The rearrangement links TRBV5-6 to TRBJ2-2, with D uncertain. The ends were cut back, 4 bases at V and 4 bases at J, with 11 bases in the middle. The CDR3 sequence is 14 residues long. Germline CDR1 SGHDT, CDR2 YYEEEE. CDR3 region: CASSRDWSTGELFF. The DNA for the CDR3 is TGTGCCAGCAGCCGCGATTGGTCCACCGGGGAGCTGTTTTTT.

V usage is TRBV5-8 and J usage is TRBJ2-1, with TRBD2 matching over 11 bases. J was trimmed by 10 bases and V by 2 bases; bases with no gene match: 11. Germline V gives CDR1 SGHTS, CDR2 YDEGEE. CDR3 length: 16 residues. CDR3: CASSFWTSGPLGEQFF. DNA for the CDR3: TGTGCCAGCAGCTTCTGGACTAGCGGGCCTCTGGGGGAGCAGTTCTTC.

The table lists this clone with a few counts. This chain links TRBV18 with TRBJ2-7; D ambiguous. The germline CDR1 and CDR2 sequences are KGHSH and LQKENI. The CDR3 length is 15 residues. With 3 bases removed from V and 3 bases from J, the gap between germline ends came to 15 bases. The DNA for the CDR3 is TGTGCCAGCTCACCCTCCTCAGTCATTCTCTACGAGCAGTACTTC. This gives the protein CASSPSSVILYEQYF.

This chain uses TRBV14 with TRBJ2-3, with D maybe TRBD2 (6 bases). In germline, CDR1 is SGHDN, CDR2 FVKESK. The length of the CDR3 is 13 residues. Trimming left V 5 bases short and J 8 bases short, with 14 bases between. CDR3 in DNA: TGTGCCAGCAGCGCCCTCGAGGGAGGTACGCAGTATTTT. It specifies CASSALEGGTQYF.

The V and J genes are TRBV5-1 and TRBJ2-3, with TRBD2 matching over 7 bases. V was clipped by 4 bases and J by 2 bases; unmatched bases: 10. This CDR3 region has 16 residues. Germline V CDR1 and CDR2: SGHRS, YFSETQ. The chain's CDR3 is CASSTQLARNTDTQYF. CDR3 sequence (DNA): TGCGCCAGCAGCACACAACTAGCGAGAAACACAGATACGCAGTATTTT.

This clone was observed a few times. The CDR3 here is CASSQQGSSYNEQFF. DNA for the CDR3: TGTGCCAGCAGCCAACAGGGTAGCTCCTACAATGAGCAGTTCTTC. The chain has TRBV7-3 and TRBJ2-1; D possibly corresponds to TRBD1 (6 bases). The CDR3 sequence is 15 residues long. Trimming shortened V by 5 bases and J by 0 bases, and 11 bases separated the two germline ends. Germline assignment: CDR1 SGHTA and CDR2 FQGTGA.

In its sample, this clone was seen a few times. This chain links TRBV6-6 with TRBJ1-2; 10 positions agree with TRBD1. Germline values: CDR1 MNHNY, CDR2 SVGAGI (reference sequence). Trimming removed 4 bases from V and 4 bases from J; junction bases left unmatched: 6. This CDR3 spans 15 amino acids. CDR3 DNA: TGTGCCAGCAGTTTAGGGACAGGGGATGGCTATGGCTACACCTTC. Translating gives CASSLGTGDGYGYTF.

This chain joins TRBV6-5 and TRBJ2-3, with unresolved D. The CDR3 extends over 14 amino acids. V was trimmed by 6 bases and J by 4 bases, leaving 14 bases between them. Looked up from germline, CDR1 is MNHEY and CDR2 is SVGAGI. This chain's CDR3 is CASRPSHWADTQYF. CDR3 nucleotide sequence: TGTGCCAGCAGACCCTCCCACTGGGCAGATACGCAGTATTTT.

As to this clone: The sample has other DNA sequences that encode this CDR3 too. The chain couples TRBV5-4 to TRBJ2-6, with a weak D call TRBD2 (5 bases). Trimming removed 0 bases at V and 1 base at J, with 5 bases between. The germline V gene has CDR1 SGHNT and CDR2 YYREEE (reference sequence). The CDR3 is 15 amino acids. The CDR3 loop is CASSLGGSGANVLTF. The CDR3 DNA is TGTGCCAGCAGCTTGGGAGGGTCTGGGGCCAACGTCCTGACTTTC.

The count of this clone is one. The CDR3 spells CASSQAKGTDSGNTIYF. In DNA form, the CDR3 reads TGCGCCAGCAGCCAAGCTAAGGGGACAGACTCTGGAAACACCATATATTTT. The rearrangement links TRBV4-1 to TRBJ1-3, with 7 bases fitting TRBD1. This CDR3 comprises 17 residues. Germline V lookup: CDR1 MGHRA, CDR2 YSYEKL. The ends lost 1 base at V and 0 bases at J; junction bases unmatched: 6.

CDR3 sequence reads: CASSSLPGLAAYEQYF. CDR3 nucleotide sequence: TGTGCCAGTAGCTCTCTTCCGGGACTAGCGGCCTACGAGCAGTACTTC. The gene calls are TRBV19 and TRBJ2-7, with 11 bases that match TRBD2. V lost 6 bases to trimming and J lost 2 bases; unmatched junction nucleotides: 9. The CDR3 runs 16 residues. CDR1 LNHDA and CDR2 SQIVND come from the germline V gene (reference sequence). The full variable domain, in which reference TRBV19 and TRBJ2-7 provide the parts outside the CDR3, is DGGITQSPKYLFRKEGQNVTLSCEQNLNHDAMYWYRQDPGQGLRLIYYSQIVNDFQKGDIAEGYSVSREKKESFPLTVTSAQKNPTAFYLCASSSLPGLAAYEQYFGPGTRLTVT.

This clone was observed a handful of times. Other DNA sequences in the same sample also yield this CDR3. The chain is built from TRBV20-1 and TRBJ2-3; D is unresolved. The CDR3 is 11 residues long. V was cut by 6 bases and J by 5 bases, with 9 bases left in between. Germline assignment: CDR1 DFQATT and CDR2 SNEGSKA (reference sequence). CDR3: CSASHRDTQYF. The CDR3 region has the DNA TGCAGTGCATCTCACCGAGATACGCAGTATTTT.